This TCR beta chain appears in the sequencing data of a study of CD8+ T cells in alopecia areata. As for the study in general: Treatment with tofacitinib (6 to 18 months) was followed by 6 months off drug. Percent of scalp involved defined treated patients' severity scores. Findings and caveats of the study: In scalp and blood during tofacitinib, many expanded lesional clones persisted.

RNA extraction and reverse transcription yielded cDNA as sequencing template. Libraries were prepared by immunoSEQ multiplex PCR; TCRdb keeps only in-frame clonotypes and omits some of them. This table holds around 120,000 clones, over 55% found once. Documented treatment: oral pan-JAK inhibitor, 5-10 mg twice daily. Researchers picked out CD4+ and CD8+ T cells from PBMCs by sorting. The CDR3 spans 11 residues. V shed 6 bases and J shed 3 bases, with 8 bases lying between them. Per the germline V gene, CDR1 is DFQATT and CDR2 is SNEGSKA (reference sequence). About this clone itself: Its antigen is not identified.

The receptor's source is a human donor with alopecia areata. The sample in question was CD4+ T cells sorted from blood, obtained at week 4, from a patient treated with tofacitinib. The rearrangement uses TRBV20-1 and TRBJ1-2; D is undetermined. The CDR3 region has the DNA TGCAGTGCCTCCCCCGACTATGGCTACACCTTC. Encoded protein: CSASPDYGYTF.